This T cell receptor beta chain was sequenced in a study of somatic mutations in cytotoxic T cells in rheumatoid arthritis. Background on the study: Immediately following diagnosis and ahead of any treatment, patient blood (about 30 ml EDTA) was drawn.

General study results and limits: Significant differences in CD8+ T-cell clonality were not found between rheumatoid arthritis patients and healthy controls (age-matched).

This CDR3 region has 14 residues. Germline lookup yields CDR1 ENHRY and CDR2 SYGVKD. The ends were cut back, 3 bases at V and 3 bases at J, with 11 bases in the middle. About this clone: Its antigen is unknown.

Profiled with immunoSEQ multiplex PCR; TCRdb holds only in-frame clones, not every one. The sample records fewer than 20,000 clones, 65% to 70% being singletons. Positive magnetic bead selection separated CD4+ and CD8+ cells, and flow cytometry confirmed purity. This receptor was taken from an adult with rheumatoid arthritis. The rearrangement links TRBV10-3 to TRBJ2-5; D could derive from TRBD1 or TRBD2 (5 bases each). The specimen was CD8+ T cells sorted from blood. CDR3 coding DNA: TGTGCCATCAGTGAAGTACAGGAGGAAGAGACCCAGTACTTC. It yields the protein CAISEVQEEETQYF.